The 25 T cell receptor beta chains in this list originate from one sample, sequenced in a study of cytomegalovirus exposure and HLA in healthy donors. PCR was performed using 60 Vbeta and 13 Jbeta primers. Generated by immunoSEQ multiplex PCR, the TCRdb table keeps only in-frame clones and is missing some. Among 65,000 to 85,000 clones, roughly 70% were seen once, and the ten largest hold about 14%. The sequenced material came from PBMCs. The origin of the receptors is a male donor in good health and CMV-seropositive.

The chain uses TRBV9 and TRBJ2-3, with D perhaps TRBD2 (5 bases). This CDR3 region has 16 residues. CDR1 and CDR2 (germline): SGDLS, YYNGEE. Trimming took 1 base from V and 2 from J, leaving 14 bases between them. The CDR3 DNA reads as TGTGCCAGCAGCGTAAGGAGAGGGCTTAACACAGATACGCAGTATTTT. It is translated as CASSVRRGLNTDTQYF.

V gene TRBV2 combines with J gene TRBJ2-5; 9 bases are a match to TRBD2. Germline lookup yields CDR1 SNHLY and CDR2 FYNNEI. V shed 4 bases and J 2 bases; nucleotides not matched to a gene: 14. The CDR3 sequence is 18 residues long. The CDR3, as DNA: TGTGCCAGCAGTGTGATCCCGGGGTCTAGCGGGATTCAAGAGACCCAGTACTTC. This encodes CASSVIPGSSGIQETQYF.

This sequence joins TRBV7-3 and TRBJ2-5, with D perhaps matching TRBD1 (6 bases). CDR1 and CDR2 (germline): SGHTA, FQGTGA. The V end lost 4 bases, the J end lost 4 bases, and 10 bases lay between the germline ends. CDR3 length: 13 residues. The CDR3 loop reads CASSSQGGETQYF. The DNA of the CDR3 is TGTGCCAGCAGCTCACAGGGTGGAGAGACCCAGTACTTC.

Details on this clone: This same CDR3 is encoded by further DNA sequences in the sample. The gene calls are TRBV19 and TRBJ2-6, with D unresolved. Germline values: CDR1 LNHDA, CDR2 SQIVND (reference sequence). With 4 bases removed from V and 0 bases from J, the gap between germline ends came to 4 bases. The CDR3 sequence is 14 residues long. CDR3 amino acids: CASSTGSGANVLTF. CDR3 sequence (DNA): TGTGCCAGTAGTACAGGCTCTGGGGCCAACGTCCTGACTTTC.

This clone was detected only a few times. The rearrangement uses TRBV7-2 and TRBJ1-1; possible D gene TRBD1, 5 bases. Between the trimmed V and J ends, which lost 1 base and 5 bases, there was a span of 11 bases. The CDR3 extends over 14 amino acids. Germline CDR1 reads SGHTA; CDR2 reads FQGNSA. The CDR3 sequence: CASSLVGKGTEAFF. As DNA, the CDR3 is TGTGCCAGCAGCTTAGTAGGGAAGGGGACTGAAGCTTTCTTT.

V gene TRBV19 combines with J gene TRBJ2-1, with D possibly being TRBD2 (7 bases). This CDR3 contains 18 residues. The germline gives CDR1 LNHDA, CDR2 SQIVND (reference sequence). V was cut by 3 bases and J by 8 bases, with 26 bases left in between. The CDR3 coding sequence is TGTGCCAGTAGTATCCTGAGGGGGGGGAGAAATCCAAGGGATGAGCAGTTCTTC. Translation: CASSILRGGRNPRDEQFF.

The chain has TRBV27 and TRBJ2-7, with a weak D call TRBD2 (5 bases). The CDR3 sequence is 13 residues long. The germline gives CDR1 MNHEY, CDR2 SMNVEV (reference sequence). Trimming left V 6 bases short and J 1 base short, with 10 bases between. DNA of the CDR3: TGTGCCAGCAGATTAGACTATTCCTACGAGCAGTACTTC. It codes for CASRLDYSYEQYF.

The chain recombines TRBV5-6 with TRBJ1-2; the D gene is possibly TRBD1 (6 bases). Germline V gene data show CDR1 as SGHDT and CDR2 as YYEEEE. The CDR3 sequence is 13 residues long. V was pared by 0 bases and J by 8 bases, with 11 bases between. CDR3 sequence (DNA): TGTGCCAGCAGCTTGGGACAGGTTCTCGGCTACACCTTC. Its translation: CASSLGQVLGYTF.

The V and J genes are TRBV30 and TRBJ1-4; D ambiguous. Looked up from germline, CDR1 is GTSNPN and CDR2 is SVGIG (reference sequence). V was trimmed by 0 bases and J by 6 bases, leaving 14 bases between them. CDR3 length: 15 amino acids. The CDR3 region is CAWSVLGGRDEKLFF. The DNA for the CDR3 is TGTGCCTGGAGTGTACTTGGTGGGCGCGATGAAAAACTGTTTTTT. Full variable domain (remainder filled in from reference TRBV30 and TRBJ1-4): SQTIHQWPATLVQPVGSPLSLECTVEGTSNPNLYWYRQAAGRGLQLLFYSVGIGQISSEVPQNLSASRPQDRQFILSSKKLLLSDSGFYLCAWSVLGGRDEKLFFGSGTQLSVL.

The chain recombines TRBV18 with TRBJ2-7; 8 nucleotides agree with TRBD2. Germline V gene data show CDR1 as KGHSH and CDR2 as LQKENI. The CDR3 is made up of 17 amino acids. Unmatched junction bases numbered 14, after V lost 6 bases and J lost 1 base. The CDR3 reads CASSGGGVTPNSYEQYF. For the CDR3, the DNA is TGTGCCAGCTCCGGGGGGGGCGTTACGCCCAATTCCTACGAGCAGTACTTC. Filled out from reference TRBV18 and TRBJ2-7, the complete variable domain reads NAGVMQNPRHLVRRRGQEARLRCSPMKGHSHVYWYRQLPEEGLKFMVYLQKENIIDESGMPKERFSAEFPKEGPSILRIQQVVRGDSAAYFCASSGGGVTPNSYEQYFGPGTRLTVT.

This clone has a handful of counts. CDR3 residues: CASSLNSGGLEETQYF. In DNA, the CDR3 is TGTGCCAGCAGCTTAAATAGCGGGGGGTTAGAAGAGACCCAGTACTTC. The chain uses TRBV11-2 and TRBJ2-5; TRBD2 matches 10 bases. This CDR3 has 16 amino acids. With V trimmed by 2 bases and J by 3 bases, 6 bases remained unmatched. The germline CDR1 and CDR2 sequences are SGHAT and FQNNGV.

The chain employs TRBV27 and TRBJ2-3; 7 nucleotides line up with TRBD1. In germline, CDR1 is MNHEY, CDR2 SMNVEV (reference sequence). The V segment lost 4 bases and the J segment 6 bases; nucleotides outside the gene matches: 10. The CDR3 is 15 residues long. CDR3 residues: CASSWDSRNTDTQYF. The CDR3 coding sequence is TGTGCCAGCAGTTGGGACAGTCGGAATACGGATACGCAGTATTTT.

The genes are TRBV14 and TRBJ2-7, with D hard to call. V was shortened by 2 bases and J by 1 base, with 9 bases between the two germline ends. The CDR3 sequence is 14 residues long. The V gene's germline CDR1 is SGHDN and CDR2 FVKESK. The CDR3 is CASSQIQESYEQYF. DNA of the CDR3: TGTGCCAGCAGCCAAATCCAGGAATCCTACGAGCAGTACTTC.

This clone has only one observation. The junction departs from germline at one end; a sequencing error may be responsible. Other DNA sequences in the sample encode the same CDR3. The V gene is TRBV18, the J gene TRBJ2-3, with 7 bases fitting TRBD1. Germline lookup yields CDR1 KGHSH and CDR2 LQKENI. CDR3 length: 15 amino acids. CDR3 in amino acids: CASSLGQVSTDTQYF. CDR3 sequence (DNA): TGTGCCAGCTCACTCGGACAGGTTTCCACAGATACGCAATATTTT.

A remark on this clone: One end of the junction varies from germline; a read error may be responsible. Other DNA sequences in the sample encode the same CDR3. V and J are TRBV4-1 and TRBJ2-2; possible D gene TRBD2, 5 bases. CDR3 size: 13 residues. Germline CDR1 reads MGHRA; CDR2 reads YSYEKL. This chain's CDR3 is CASSQDGLGELFF. The CDR3 DNA is TGCGCCAGCAGCCAAGATGGGCTCGGGGAGCTGTTCTTT.

This clone was picked up a small number of times. Other nucleotide sequences in the sample specify the same CDR3. The chain has TRBV6-1 and TRBJ1-2; 8 nucleotides align to TRBD1. Trimming took 3 bases from V and 5 from J; bases not matched to a gene: 14. This CDR3 is built from 17 residues. Germline V gene sequence: CDR1 MNHNS, CDR2 SASEGT. For the CDR3, the DNA is TGTGCCAGCAGTGACCGGGACAGGAGTTCTTATGGGTATGGCTACACCTTC. Protein sequence: CASSDRDRSSYGYGYTF.

This clone was seen a handful of times. The chain employs TRBV7-8 and TRBJ2-3; 11 bases match TRBD1. This CDR3 spans 15 amino acids. The trim removed 5 bases at V and 4 bases at J, leaving 5 bases unmatched. The germline gives CDR1 SGHVS, CDR2 FQNEAQ. As DNA, the CDR3 is TGTGCCAGCAGCCCGCGGACAGGGGGCGCAGATACGCAGTATTTT. This gives the protein CASSPRTGGADTQYF.

In its sample, this clone was seen once. The genes are TRBV5-8 and TRBJ2-5, with D uncertain. The CDR3 runs 13 residues. V shed 4 bases and J shed 3 bases, with 10 bases lying between them. Germline V lookup: CDR1 SGHTS, CDR2 YDEGEE. The CDR3 protein is CASSPHMKETQYF. Here the CDR3 DNA reads TGTGCCAGCAGCCCACACATGAAAGAGACCCAGTACTTC.

This clone was observed once. This rearrangement joins TRBV15 to TRBJ2-2; D gene unclear. The germline V gene has CDR1 LNHNV and CDR2 YYDKDF (reference sequence). With 5 bases removed from V and 6 bases from J, the gap between germline ends came to 13 bases. The CDR3 contains 14 residues. The CDR3 is CATSGGMAAGELFF. The CDR3 DNA is TGTGCCACCAGCGGCGGTATGGCGGCCGGGGAGCTGTTTTTT.

This clone was seen a handful of times. CDR3 DNA: TGTGCCACCAGCAGAGATGGACAGGGGGCCGACATTCAGTACTTC. It encodes CATSRDGQGADIQYF. The V gene is TRBV15, the J gene TRBJ2-4, with 11 bases identical to TRBD1. The length of the CDR3 is 15 residues. Germline values: CDR1 LNHNV, CDR2 YYDKDF (reference sequence). J lost 8 bases, V lost 0 bases, and 3 bases had no gene match.

V usage is TRBV5-1 and J usage is TRBJ2-1; the D gene is possibly TRBD1 (6 bases). Looked up from germline, CDR1 is SGHRS and CDR2 is YFSETQ. Deletions cut 0 bases from V and 7 bases from J, with 11 bases between. The CDR3 sequence is 14 residues long. The CDR3 DNA follows: TGCGCCAGCAGCTTGGGATCAGGGGAAAATGAGCAGTTCTTC. The encoded protein is CASSLGSGENEQFF.

In its sample, this clone was seen a few times. The genes are TRBV7-9 and TRBJ1-5, with a weak D call TRBD1 (5 bases). Trimming pared 5 bases from V and 2 bases from J, leaving 10 bases between. Germline V gives CDR1 SEHNR, CDR2 FQNEAQ (reference sequence). The CDR3 covers 14 residues. This chain's CDR3 is CASSLRGGNQPQHF. The CDR3 DNA follows: TGTGCCAGCAGCCTTCGGGGGGGCAATCAGCCCCAGCATTTT.

The chain carries TRBV4-1 and TRBJ1-2; tentative D call: TRBD1 (6 bases). CDR1 and CDR2 from the germline V gene are MGHRA and YSYEKL. V lost 0 bases to trimming and J lost 2 bases, with 10 bases between them. This CDR3 spans 15 amino acids. CDR3 DNA: TGCGCCAGCAGCCAAGAACCGACAGGAAACTATGGCTACACCTTC. Translation gives CASSQEPTGNYGYTF.

This clone was counted between two and nine times. The chain recombines TRBV5-1 with TRBJ2-7; the match to TRBD1 covers 12 bases. The CDR3 runs to 14 residues. Trimming cost V 5 bases and J 4 bases; bases outside gene matches: 4. The germline V gene has CDR1 SGHRS and CDR2 YFSETQ. The CDR3 protein is CASRTGQGAYEQYF. The CDR3 DNA reads as TGCGCCAGCAGAACGGGACAGGGGGCTTACGAGCAGTACTTC.

The chain has TRBV5-1 and TRBJ1-1; TRBD1 is a possible D gene (5 bases). V was cut by 0 bases and J by 5 bases, with 8 bases left in between. Looked up from germline, CDR1 is SGHRS and CDR2 is YFSETQ. The CDR3 spans 13 residues. This CDR3 is CASSLGPGTEAFF. The CDR3 DNA follows: TGCGCCAGCAGCTTGGGCCCAGGGACTGAAGCTTTCTTT.